The following is a T cell receptor beta chain sequence with its context. This sample is part of a study of blood T cell repertoires in COVID-19. The wider study: Sites in the United States, Italy and Spain provided acute and convalescent COVID-19 samples. Sources were T cells, B-cell-depleted T cells, or PBMCs; the material itself was cDNA or gDNA.

Trimming shortened V by 1 base and J by 2 bases, and 6 bases separated the two germline ends. The CDR3 sequence is 14 residues long. Germline V gene sequence: CDR1 MNHNS, CDR2 SASEGT. Authors' data handling: By means of reference gene primer amplification, nucleated cell counts were estimated. TCRdb keeps only in-frame clones here, not all; method: immunoSEQ multiplex PCR. The V and J calls and clone size come from that table; D and trimming were worked out from the DNA. There are fewer than 200,000 clones in the sample; about 85% occur only once, and about 1.2% lies in the top ten. The sequenced sample was peripheral blood. J is TRBJ1-5 and V is TRBV6-1, with a tentative D call TRBD1 (5 bases). The sequence was obtained from a man in his 60s who had recovered from COVID-19. The CDR3 DNA sequence: TGTGCCAGCAGTGAAGTGACAGGCAATCAGCCCCAGCATTTT. It yields the protein CASSEVTGNQPQHF.